The 30 T cell receptor beta chains below come from one sample, sequenced in a study of siplizumab effects on memory and regulatory T cells. Here immunoSEQ multiplex PCR was the method, and the copy in TCRdb shows in-frame clones only, minus some. The repertoire holds about 50,000 clones, with 87% as singletons. Material for sequencing was naive CD8+ T cells sorted from blood. All receptors come from a human donor in good health.

The gene calls are TRBV6-5 and TRBJ2-7, with D hard to call. The CDR3 spans 14 residues. CDR1 MNHEY and CDR2 SVGAGI come from the germline V gene. Deletions cut 1 base from V and 2 bases from J, with 9 bases between. This CDR3 reads CASSYYAQAYEQYF. The CDR3 coding sequence is TGTGCCAGCAGTTACTACGCGCAGGCCTACGAGCAGTACTTC.

The V gene is TRBV11-3, the J gene TRBJ2-7; the match to TRBD1 covers 9 bases. CDR1 is SGHNT and CDR2 is YENEEA in the germline V gene. The CDR3 spans 14 residues. V was pared by 5 bases and J by 6 bases, with 8 bases of the junction left unmatched. The CDR3 nucleotides are TGTGCCAGCAGCCCCCGGGACAGGGAAGCCGAGCAGTACTTC. This sequence encodes CASSPRDREAEQYF. Full variable domain (missing parts from reference TRBV11-3 and TRBJ2-7): EAGVVQSPRYKIIEKKQPVAFWCNPISGHNTLYWYLQNLGQGPELLIRYENEEAVDDSQLPKDRFSAERLKGVDSTLKIQPAELGDSAVYLCASSPRDREAEQYFGPGTRLTVT.

J is TRBJ1-1 and V is TRBV12-5; tentatively, D is TRBD1 (5 bases). The V gene's germline CDR1 is LGHNT and CDR2 FRNRAP. The CDR3 spans 14 residues. V was pared by 9 bases and J by 7 bases, with 21 bases between. CDR3 residues: CASKDGTDYNEAFF. For the CDR3, the DNA is TGTGCTAGCAAGGATGGGACTGACTATAATGAAGCTTTCTTT.

This chain joins TRBV7-9 and TRBJ1-1; no clear D. There are 14 residues in the CDR3. Trimming removed 7 bases at V and 4 bases at J, with 16 bases between. Germline V gene lookup returns CDR1 SEHNR and CDR2 FQNEAQ (reference sequence). The CDR3 reads CASTLTVPGTEAFF. The CDR3 DNA follows: TGTGCCAGCACCTTGACTGTGCCGGGCACTGAAGCTTTCTTT.

This clone was detected only once. The rearrangement uses TRBV6-6 and TRBJ1-3; D is ambiguous. Germline V gene sequence: CDR1 MNHNY, CDR2 SVGAGI (reference sequence). This CDR3 has 14 amino acids. V shed 7 bases and J shed 0 bases, with 10 bases lying between them. The DNA for the CDR3 is TGTGCCAGCATTTTTGACCTCTCTGGAAACACCATATATTTT. This translates into CASIFDLSGNTIYF.

Note on this clone: A read error may produce the germline difference seen at one junction end. The genes are TRBV10-3 and TRBJ2-7, with a weak D call TRBD1 (6 bases). Looked up from germline, CDR1 is ENHRY and CDR2 is SYGVKD. The CDR3 loop spans 12 amino acids. The CDR3 nucleotides are TGTGCCATCAGCGAGGGGGACCGACAAATAGTCTTC. Translation gives CAISEGDRQIVF.

The chain links TRBV7-6 to TRBJ1-1; 7 bases fit TRBD1. The trim removed 0 bases at V and 3 bases at J, leaving 7 bases unmatched. The germline V gene encodes CDR1 SGHVS and CDR2 FNYEAQ. CDR3 length: 16 amino acids. CDR3 sequence (DNA): TGTGCCAGCAGCTTAGCCGGATACGACAGGGACACTGAAGCTTTCTTT. This codes for CASSLAGYDRDTEAFF.

J is TRBJ2-7 and V is TRBV7-2, with 7 bases identical to TRBD1. The CDR3 is 12 residues long. CDR1 and CDR2 (germline): SGHTA, FQGNSA. V shed 4 bases, J shed 6 bases, and the junction held 3 bases outside the gene matches. The CDR3 here is CASSSSGGEQYF. CDR3 coding DNA: TGTGCCAGCAGCTCTTCAGGGGGCGAGCAGTACTTC.

The chain joins TRBV7-8 to TRBJ1-2, with D tentatively TRBD1 (5 bases). The V gene lost 1 base and the J gene lost 8 bases, with 14 bases spanning the gap. CDR1 and CDR2 (germline): SGHVS, FQNEAQ. This CDR3 is 14 amino acids long. The CDR3 region is CASSLVGAGLGYTF. CDR3 in DNA: TGTGCCAGCAGCTTAGTCGGGGCAGGGCTGGGCTACACCTTC.

This chain links TRBV15 with TRBJ2-2, with 11 bases fitting TRBD2. CDR1 LNHNV and CDR2 YYDKDF come from the germline V gene (reference sequence). This CDR3 is 16 amino acids long. The J segment lost 4 bases and the V segment lost 3 bases, leaving 4 bases of the junction unmatched. The CDR3 region is CATSSLAGGTTGELFF. CDR3 DNA sequence: TGTGCCACCAGCAGCCTAGCGGGAGGAACCACCGGGGAGCTGTTTTTT. Combining the CDR3 with reference TRBV15 and TRBJ2-2 gives the whole variable domain DAMVIQNPRYQVTQFGKPVTLSCSQTLNHNVMYWYQQKSSQAPKLLFHYYDKDFNNEADTPDNFQSRRPNTSFCFLDIRSPGLGDTAMYLCATSSLAGGTTGELFFGEGSRLTVL.

The chain recombines TRBV28 with TRBJ1-2; no reliable D call. Germline V gives CDR1 MDHEN, CDR2 SYDVKM. V was shortened by 5 bases and J by 4 bases, with 11 bases between the two germline ends. CDR3 length: 13 residues. CDR3 DNA sequence: TGTGCCAGCAGTCCCCTTGGGGTCTATGGCTACACCTTC. Amino acid sequence: CASSPLGVYGYTF.

The chain joins TRBV25-1 to TRBJ1-5; 8 bases fit TRBD1. V dropped 3 bases and J dropped 5; count of bases not matched to a gene: 6. Per germline, CDR1 MGHDK and CDR2 SYGVNS. This CDR3 comprises 15 residues. The CDR3 loop reads CASSEARGPDQPQHF. Here the CDR3 DNA reads TGTGCCAGCAGTGAGGCCAGGGGGCCGGATCAGCCCCAGCATTTT.

Written as DNA, the CDR3 is TGTGCCAGTAGTATGACCCCACCCGGGGAGCTGTTTTTT. This translates into CASSMTPPGELFF. The gene calls are TRBV19 and TRBJ2-2; D is undetermined. This CDR3 is 13 amino acids long. CDR1 is LNHDA, CDR2 SQIVND, per germline (reference sequence). The V gene lost 3 bases and the J gene lost 6 bases, with 8 bases spanning the gap.

The chain couples TRBV6-1 to TRBJ2-7, with D possibly TRBD1 on 6 matching bases. Trimming left V 0 bases short and J 3 bases short, with 9 bases between. Germline V lookup: CDR1 MNHNS, CDR2 SASEGT. The CDR3 is 14 amino acids. The CDR3 region is CASSEARGGYEQYF. For the CDR3, the DNA is TGTGCCAGCAGTGAAGCGCGAGGGGGCTACGAGCAGTACTTC.

DNA for the CDR3: TGCGCCAGCAGCCTCATAACGTCGGACGGAGCGAACTATGGCTACACCTTC. Amino acids: CASSLITSDGANYGYTF. J is TRBJ1-2 and V is TRBV5-1; D gene uncertain. Trimming took off 4 bases at V and 2 bases at J, with 21 bases between the two ends. This CDR3 is built from 17 residues. Per germline, CDR1 SGHRS and CDR2 YFSETQ.

The chain combines TRBV15 with TRBJ2-1, with 7 bases lining up with TRBD1. The germline CDR1 and CDR2 sequences are LNHNV and YYDKDF (reference sequence). With 2 bases clipped from V and 10 bases from J, the junction kept 8 bases outside the gene matches. The CDR3 runs 14 residues. The CDR3 protein is CATSRSDQGDEQFF. CDR3 bases: TGTGCCACCAGCAGATCTGATCAGGGGGACGAGCAGTTCTTC.

V usage is TRBV11-2 and J usage is TRBJ1-2; D call uncertain. Germline CDR1 SGHAT, CDR2 FQNNGV. This CDR3 contains 13 residues. Trimming shortened V by 5 bases and J by 5 bases, and 12 bases separated the two germline ends. CDR3 sequence (DNA): TGTGCCAGCAGCCCCGTTAGGGCGTATGGCTACACCTTC. Its translation: CASSPVRAYGYTF.

This clone showed up just once. The J gene is TRBJ1-5, the V gene TRBV27, with unresolved D. This CDR3 contains 16 residues. V shed 1 base and J shed 1 base, with 11 bases lying between them. The germline gives CDR1 MNHEY, CDR2 SMNVEV (reference sequence). The CDR3 DNA is TGTGCCAGCAGTTTATATGGGCTAATGAGCAATCAGCCCCAGCATTTT. Its protein product is CASSLYGLMSNQPQHF.

V is TRBV7-5 and J is TRBJ1-5. TRBV7-5 is shown as a pseudogene. CDR3 size: 16 residues. CDR3 nucleotide sequence: TGTGCCAGAAGCCCATTGGGGTACAATAGCAATCAGCCCCAGCATTTT. The encoded protein is CARSPLGYNSNQPQHF.

The chain recombines TRBV7-3 with TRBJ2-1; 16 nucleotides match TRBD2. CDR3 length equals 15 residues. CDR1 is SGHTA and CDR2 is FQGTGA in the germline V gene. J gave up 12 bases and V 5 bases, and 7 bases lay outside the gene matches. CDR3 loop: CASSPGLAGGQRQFF. CDR3 nucleotides: TGTGCCAGCAGCCCGGGACTAGCGGGAGGGCAACGGCAGTTCTTC.

The chain is built from TRBV7-6 and TRBJ2-3; D is perhaps TRBD1 or TRBD2 (6 bases each). The germline V gene encodes CDR1 SGHVS and CDR2 FNYEAQ. The CDR3 has 17 amino acids. The V and J ends lost 1 base and 2 bases respectively, with 16 bases between them. The CDR3 spells CASSLVGPRDNTDTQYF. CDR3 DNA: TGTGCCAGCAGCTTAGTCGGCCCGCGGGACAACACAGATACGCAGTATTTT.

The V call is TRBV18, the J call TRBJ2-3; TRBD2 is a possible D gene (5 bases). The germline CDR1 and CDR2 sequences are KGHSH and LQKENI. V dropped 1 base and J dropped 3 bases, with 17 bases sitting between them. The CDR3 extends over 17 amino acids. In nucleotides, the CDR3 is TGTGCCAGCTCACCACAGGAATACAAACCGGGAACAGATACGCAGTATTTT. Amino acid sequence: CASSPQEYKPGTDTQYF.

The chain recombines TRBV6-1 with TRBJ2-7; 8 bases line up with TRBD2. V shed 3 bases and J 3 bases; nucleotides not matched to a gene: 7. The CDR3 is made up of 15 amino acids. The V gene's germline CDR1 is MNHNS and CDR2 SASEGT. The CDR3 loop is CASSDEREIGYEQYF. Written as DNA, the CDR3 is TGTGCCAGCAGTGATGAGCGGGAGATAGGCTACGAGCAGTACTTC.

V is TRBV14 and J is TRBJ1-2, with no clear D. V dropped 1 base and J dropped 7 bases, with 28 bases sitting between them. CDR3 size: 19 residues. Germline loops: CDR1 SGHDN, CDR2 FVKESK. The CDR3 DNA reads TGTGCCAGCAGCCAAGGTTACGGATCAGGTACCTACCCCAACAGTGGCTACACCTTC. This encodes CASSQGYGSGTYPNSGYTF.

This chain joins TRBV27 and TRBJ2-7; D is unclear. The V gene lost 2 bases and the J gene lost 1 base, with 6 bases spanning the gap. The CDR3 length is 13 residues. The V gene's germline CDR1 is MNHEY and CDR2 SMNVEV (reference sequence). Here the CDR3 reads CASSLQASYEQYF. The CDR3 nucleotides are TGTGCCAGCAGTTTACAGGCTTCCTACGAGCAGTACTTC.

The chain combines TRBV10-3 with TRBJ2-2, with 8 bases aligning to TRBD1. The trim removed 10 bases at V and 6 bases at J, leaving 10 bases unmatched. The CDR3 length is 14 residues. Germline V CDR1 and CDR2: ENHRY, SYGVKD. The CDR3 region is CATAGTGAPGELFF. In DNA form, the CDR3 reads TGTGCCACGGCCGGGACAGGAGCTCCCGGGGAGCTGTTTTTT.

This chain uses TRBV7-6 with TRBJ2-2, with 9 bases lining up with TRBD2. With V trimmed by 5 bases and J by 4 bases, 8 bases remained unmatched. Germline assignment: CDR1 SGHVS and CDR2 FNYEAQ. The CDR3 totals 16 residues. The CDR3 loop is CASSLGSGGGTGELFF. The CDR3, as DNA: TGTGCCAGCAGCCTTGGTAGCGGGGGAGGCACCGGGGAGCTGTTTTTT.

The chain combines TRBV19 with TRBJ2-2; the D is unclear. CDR3 length: 13 amino acids. With 7 bases removed from V and 4 bases from J, the gap between germline ends came to 10 bases. Germline lookup yields CDR1 LNHDA and CDR2 SQIVND (reference sequence). CDR3 nucleotide sequence: TGTGCCAGTATGGCCATCCCCACCGGGGAGCTGTTTTTT. Its protein is CASMAIPTGELFF.

The V call is TRBV27, the J call TRBJ2-1; 7 positions match TRBD2. This CDR3 has 16 residues. The V gene's germline CDR1 is MNHEY and CDR2 SMNVEV (reference sequence). J lost 3 bases, V lost 7 bases, and 12 bases had no gene match. The CDR3 is CASTGAGRGLYNEQFF. The CDR3 nucleotides read TGTGCCAGCACAGGAGCGGGGAGGGGCCTCTACAATGAGCAGTTCTTC.

The chain couples TRBV18 to TRBJ2-3; D is ambiguous. Germline assignment: CDR1 KGHSH and CDR2 LQKENI. V was pared by 0 bases and J by 4 bases, with 11 bases between. The CDR3 is 15 residues long. The CDR3 DNA reads as TGTGCCAGCTCACCACCGTTATCAGCCTCAGATACGCAGTATTTT. Translation gives CASSPPLSASDTQYF.